The rows below give T cell receptor beta chains drawn from one sample of a study of blood T cell repertoires in COVID-19. Sequencing used immunoSEQ multiplex PCR; TCRdb keeps in-frame clones, though not all of them. The repertoire has over 200,000 clones, around 88% of them found once; the top ten carry roughly 2.3%. Sequencing was performed on PBMCs or T cells enriched from blood (not recorded which). These receptors came from a woman between 35 and 50 years old with acute COVID-19. Both conserved end residues are part of each CDR3. The D gene is left open where the match is weak. Clone size is not always given. Where it is, it says once, few, many or a class for expanded clones.

once	TRBV5-4	-	TRBJ2-1	16	TGTGCCAGCAGCTTGGGGGGCGGCCTCGAATACAATGAGCAGTTCTTC	CASSLGGGLEYNEQFF
-	TRBV7-2	-	TRBJ1-1	14	TGTGCCAGCAGCCCCCGGCTCAGGGACACTGAAGCTTTCTTT	CASSPRLRDTEAFF
-	TRBV11-2	-	TRBJ2-1	16	TGTGCCAGCAGCTTAGCCCAATCGACAGTCTACAATGAGCAGTTCTTC	CASSLAQSTVYNEQFF
-	TRBV3-1/TRBV3-2	TRBD1	TRBJ2-3	14	TGTGCCAGCAGCCATGACAGGGGCACAGATACGCAGTATTTT	CASSHDRGTDTQYF
-	TRBV2	-	TRBJ2-3	16	TGTGCCAGCAGCGATTGGGCGGGGAAGGCCACAGATACGCAGTATTTT	CASSDWAGKATDTQYF
-	TRBV5-1	TRBD1	TRBJ1-3	15	TGCGCCAGCAGCTCCCAAACAGGGGCCGGGGACACCATATATTTT	CASSSQTGAGDTIYF
-	TRBV19	-	TRBJ1-4	13	TGTGCCAGTAGTATTCAGATTAATGAAAAACTGTTTTTT	CASSIQINEKLFF
-	TRBV2	-	TRBJ1-2	16	TGTGCCAGCCACGCCCAAGCCTCCGCTAGGGGATATGGCTACACCTTC	CASHAQASARGYGYTF
few	TRBV5-1	TRBD2	TRBJ2-1	14	TGCGCCAGCAGCTCGGGGCGGGAGTACGGTGAGCAGTTCTTC	CASSSGREYGEQFF
-	TRBV24-1	TRBD1	TRBJ2-2	14	TGTGCCACCAGTGACCGAACAGGGGCCGGGGAGCTGTTTTTT	CATSDRTGAGELFF
few	TRBV2	TRBD1	TRBJ1-5	18	TGTGCCAGCAGTGGGACCGGGACAGGGATGAGTAGCAATCAGCCCCAGCATTTT	CASSGTGTGMSSNQPQHF
-	TRBV28	TRBD1	TRBJ1-4	15	TGTGCCAGCAGTCCCCAGGGGGCGGCTAATGAAAAACTGTTTTTT	CASSPQGAANEKLFF
once	TRBV7-9	-	TRBJ1-5	15	TGTGCCAGCAGTCCTTGGTCTCCTGCAAGCCAGCCCCAGCATTTT	CASSPWSPASQPQHF
-	TRBV29-1	-	TRBJ1-1	12	TGCAGCGTTTCTAGAGGGAACACTGAAGCTTTCTTT	CSVSRGNTEAFF
-	TRBV7-6	TRBD1	TRBJ1-1	14	TGTGCCAGCAGCTCAATCGGGCAGGGGGGTGAAGCTTTCTTT	CASSSIGQGGEAFF
-	TRBV7-7	TRBD1	TRBJ2-2	15	TGTGCCAGCAGCTTAGCCAGGGGGAAAACCGGGGAGCTGTTTTTT	CASSLARGKTGELFF